The present entry profiles one T cell receptor beta chain with its context. Its specificity is unknown. The entry originates in a study of a mutant IDH1 vaccine in newly diagnosed glioma. Study in general: Investigators started vaccination 4-6 weeks after radiotherapy alone, or with temozolomide cycles.

The time point: week 5, during vaccination. With topical imiquimod, each dose of the vaccine consisted of 300 ug of mutant IDH1 20-mer peptide. The CDR3 consists of 14 residues. The germline CDR1 and CDR2 sequences are SGHRS and YFSETQ. Trimming stripped 3 bases from V and 7 bases from J, with 16 bases between. Produced via immunoSEQ multiplex PCR; TCRdb's table is partial and in-frame only. The data hold about 58,000 clones, with around four fifths observed a single time. The V call is TRBV5-1, the J call TRBJ1-2; D perhaps matches TRBD1 (5 bases). The receptor comes from a woman between 45 and 60 years old with glioma. The source was PBMCs, collected from a glioma patient whose treatment included an IDH1 peptide vaccine. DNA of the CDR3: TGCGCCAGCAGCTCGGACACGGGGGAAAGTGGCTACACCTTC. As protein: CASSSDTGESGYTF.